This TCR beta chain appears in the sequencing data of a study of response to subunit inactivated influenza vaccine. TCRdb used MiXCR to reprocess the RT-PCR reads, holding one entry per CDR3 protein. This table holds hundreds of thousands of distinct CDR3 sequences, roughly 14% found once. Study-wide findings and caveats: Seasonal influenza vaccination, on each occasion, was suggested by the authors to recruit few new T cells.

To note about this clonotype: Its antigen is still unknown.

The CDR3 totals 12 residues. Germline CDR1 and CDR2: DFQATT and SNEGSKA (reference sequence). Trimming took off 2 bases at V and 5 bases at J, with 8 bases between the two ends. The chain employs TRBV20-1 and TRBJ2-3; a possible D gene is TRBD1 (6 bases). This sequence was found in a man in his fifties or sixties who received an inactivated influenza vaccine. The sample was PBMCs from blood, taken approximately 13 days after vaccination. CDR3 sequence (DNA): TGCAGTGCTAGACAGGGACAAGATACGCAGTATTTT. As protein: CSARQGQDTQYF.